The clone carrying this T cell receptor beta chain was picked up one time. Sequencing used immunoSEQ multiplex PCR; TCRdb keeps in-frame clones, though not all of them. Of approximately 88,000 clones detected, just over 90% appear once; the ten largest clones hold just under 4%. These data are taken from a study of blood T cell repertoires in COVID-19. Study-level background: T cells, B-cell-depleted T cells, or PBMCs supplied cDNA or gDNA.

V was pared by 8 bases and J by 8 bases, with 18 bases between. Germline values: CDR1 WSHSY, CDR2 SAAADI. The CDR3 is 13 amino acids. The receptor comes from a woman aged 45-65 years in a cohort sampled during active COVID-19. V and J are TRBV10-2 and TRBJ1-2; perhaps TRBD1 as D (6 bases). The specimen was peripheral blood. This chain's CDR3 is CASSRTDLSGYTF. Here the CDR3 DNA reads TGCGCCAGCTCCCGGACAGACCTTTCGGGCTACACCTTC.